This T cell receptor (beta chain) is drawn from a study of blood T cell repertoires in COVID-19. Seattle's enrolled individuals joined amid active infection and were then monitored longitudinally. This CDR3 comprises 13 residues. Germline V gene sequence: CDR1 SGHTA, CDR2 FQGNSA. Trimming left V 6 bases short and J 2 bases short, with 10 bases between. Using immunoSEQ multiplex PCR, the repertoire was profiled, and TCRdb retains in-frame clones only, with some absent. The sample holds 95,000 to 150,000 clones, 80% to 95% seen once. The chain is built from TRBV7-2 and TRBJ2-5, with no clear D. The sequence derives from a man aged 50-59 years with COVID-19, enrolled during active disease. The sample was peripheral blood. The CDR3: CASRPGSQETQYF. The CDR3 DNA sequence: TGTGCCAGCAGGCCCGGGTCTCAAGAGACCCAGTACTTC.